The 16 T cell receptor beta chains in this list originate from one sample, sequenced in a study of T cell responses to AZD1222 COVID-19 vaccine. The assay was immunoSEQ multiplex PCR, and TCRdb's table has in-frame clones only and misses some. The sample has about 170,000 clones, 80% to 95% seen once. The sequencing used peripheral blood, collected on day 0 of AZD1222 vaccination. These receptor sequences come from an adult in good health.

The rearrangement uses TRBV19 and TRBJ2-7; TRBD1 matches at 7 bases. The CDR3 loop spans 14 amino acids. V shed 3 bases and J 0 bases; nucleotides not matched to a gene: 2. Germline CDR1 and CDR2: LNHDA and SQIVND (reference sequence). The CDR3 loop reads CASSIGTASYEQYF. DNA of the CDR3: TGTGCCAGTAGTATCGGGACAGCCTCCTACGAGCAGTACTTC. Based on the CDR3 plus reference TRBV19 and TRBJ2-7, the full variable domain is DGGITQSPKYLFRKEGQNVTLSCEQNLNHDAMYWYRQDPGQGLRLIYYSQIVNDFQKGDIAEGYSVSREKKESFPLTVTSAQKNPTAFYLCASSIGTASYEQYFGPGTRLTVT.

The V gene is TRBV10-3, the J gene TRBJ2-7, with D possibly TRBD1 on 6 matching bases. The length of the CDR3 is 16 residues. V was trimmed by 2 bases and J by 5 bases, leaving 19 bases between them. The germline V gene has CDR1 ENHRY and CDR2 SYGVKD. In nucleotides, the CDR3 is TGTGCCATCAGTGAGAGGGGGTGGCAGGGGAAGGACGAGCAGTACTTC. Residues: CAISERGWQGKDEQYF.

V gene TRBV5-1 combines with J gene TRBJ2-7, with D possibly matching TRBD2 (6 bases). V lost 0 bases, J lost 0 bases, and 19 bases lay in between. CDR1 SGHRS and CDR2 YFSETQ come from the germline V gene. CDR3 length: 18 residues. This CDR3 reads CASSLGQGGRYYSYEQYF. CDR3 DNA: TGCGCCAGCAGCTTGGGGCAGGGAGGCCGTTATTACTCCTACGAGCAGTACTTC.

V usage is TRBV18 and J usage is TRBJ1-5, with D unresolved. Germline V gene data show CDR1 as KGHSH and CDR2 as LQKENI. Trimming removed 0 bases from V and 4 bases from J, with 7 bases in between. This CDR3 spans 14 amino acids. The CDR3 DNA follows: TGTGCCAGCTCACCACCGGGCGTAAATCAGCCCCAGCATTTT. Protein product: CASSPPGVNQPQHF.

This chain joins TRBV30 and TRBJ1-3; 7 positions agree with TRBD1. CDR1 is GTSNPN and CDR2 is SVGIG in the germline V gene (reference sequence). The V segment lost 2 bases and the J segment 3 bases; nucleotides outside the gene matches: 4. This CDR3 has 14 residues. In nucleotides, the CDR3 is TGTGCCTGGAGTTGGCAGGGGGTTGGAAACACCATATATTTT. Translation: CAWSWQGVGNTIYF.

The rearrangement uses TRBV5-1 and TRBJ1-6; weak D call: TRBD1 (5 bases). The CDR3 length is 13 residues. Per the germline V gene, CDR1 is SGHRS and CDR2 is YFSETQ. Trimming removed 5 bases from V and 9 bases from J, with 12 bases in between. The CDR3 reads CASRTTAGSPLHF. In DNA form, the CDR3 reads TGCGCCAGCAGAACGACAGCTGGTTCACCCCTCCACTTT.

V usage is TRBV7-9 and J usage is TRBJ1-4; 9 nucleotides agree with TRBD1. J gave up 8 bases and V 4 bases, and 5 bases lay outside the gene matches. This CDR3 is built from 14 residues. The germline V gene has CDR1 SEHNR and CDR2 FQNEAQ (reference sequence). The CDR3 sequence: CASSSGQGWEKLFF. In nucleotides, the CDR3 is TGTGCCAGCAGCTCAGGACAGGGGTGGGAAAAACTGTTTTTT.

This clone was counted a few times. The genes are TRBV7-9 and TRBJ1-1; no definite D call. Trimming pared 0 bases from V and 4 bases from J, leaving 9 bases between. CDR1 and CDR2 from the germline V gene are SEHNR and FQNEAQ (reference sequence). The CDR3 runs to 14 residues. In nucleotides, the CDR3 is TGTGCCAGCAGCTTAGCGCGGGAAATCACTGAAGCTTTCTTT. This sequence encodes CASSLAREITEAFF.

The V call is TRBV5-1, the J call TRBJ2-7, with D perhaps given as TRBD1 or TRBD2 (5 bases each). Trimming cost V 4 bases and J 2 bases, with 13 bases left between them. The length of the CDR3 is 14 residues. Germline assignment: CDR1 SGHRS and CDR2 YFSETQ. The CDR3 reads CASSIRDRTYEQYF. As DNA, the CDR3 is TGCGCCAGCAGCATCCGGGACCGCACCTACGAGCAGTACTTC.

This clone has a single count. The V call is TRBV14, the J call TRBJ1-6; tentative D call: TRBD1 (6 bases). Trimming removed 3 bases from V and 10 bases from J, with 16 bases in between. The CDR3 contains 15 residues. In germline, CDR1 is SGHDN, CDR2 FVKESK. DNA for the CDR3: TGTGCCAGCAGCCAGCTGCGTCAGGGGAGATCACCCCTCCACTTT. It codes for CASSQLRQGRSPLHF.

The chain employs TRBV19 and TRBJ1-1; D remains unclear. Germline V gene lookup returns CDR1 LNHDA and CDR2 SQIVND (reference sequence). The V end lost 6 bases, the J end lost 2 bases, and 16 bases lay between the germline ends. The CDR3 spans 15 residues. Here the CDR3 DNA reads TGTGCCAGTAGATCAGGTGTGGGGAAAAACACTGAAGCTTTCTTT. It is translated as CASRSGVGKNTEAFF. Full variable domain (missing parts from reference TRBV19 and TRBJ1-1): DGGITQSPKYLFRKEGQNVTLSCEQNLNHDAMYWYRQDPGQGLRLIYYSQIVNDFQKGDIAEGYSVSREKKESFPLTVTSAQKNPTAFYLCASRSGVGKNTEAFFGQGTRLTVV.

The J gene is TRBJ2-7, the V gene TRBV2; no clear D. The CDR3 consists of 12 residues. Germline CDR1 and CDR2: SNHLY and FYNNEI. V was shortened by 2 bases and J by 5 bases, with 7 bases between the two germline ends. The DNA of the CDR3 is TGTGCCAGCAGTGAAAGGGTCGACGAGCAGTACTTC. Protein product: CASSERVDEQYF.

The chain has TRBV7-9 and TRBJ1-5; 9 bases agree with TRBD1. Looked up from germline, CDR1 is SEHNR and CDR2 is FQNEAQ (reference sequence). V shed 5 bases and J 3 bases; nucleotides not matched to a gene: 5. The length of the CDR3 is 15 residues. The CDR3 loop is CASSLGTGINQPQHF. The DNA of the CDR3 is TGTGCCAGCAGCCTAGGGACAGGGATCAATCAGCCCCAGCATTTT. The full variable domain, rest sourced from reference TRBV7-9 and TRBJ1-5, is DTGVSQNPRHKITKRGQNVTFRCDPISEHNRLYWYRQTLGQGPEFLTYFQNEAQLEKSRLLSDRFSAERPKGSFSTLEIQRTEQGDSAMYLCASSLGTGINQPQHFGDGTRLSIL.

The chain joins TRBV5-1 to TRBJ2-7, with D unclear. The V gene lost 0 bases and the J gene lost 7 bases, with 14 bases spanning the gap. CDR3 length equals 14 residues. CDR1 SGHRS and CDR2 YFSETQ come from the germline V gene. The CDR3 DNA sequence: TGCGCCAGCAGCTTGGCCCCCCCGGGTGGGGAGCAGTACTTC. Translation gives CASSLAPPGGEQYF.

A few counts support this clone. This rearrangement joins TRBV15 to TRBJ2-5; the match to TRBD1 covers 7 bases. Losses at the gene ends were 5 bases for V and 1 base for J; bases not matched to a gene: 10. This CDR3 comprises 16 residues. The V gene's germline CDR1 is LNHNV and CDR2 YYDKDF (reference sequence). The CDR3 DNA reads TGTGCCACCAGCTCGCGGACAGGTCTAATCCAAGAGACCCAGTACTTC. Its protein is CATSSRTGLIQETQYF.

The chain recombines TRBV6-5 with TRBJ1-1, with TRBD1 matching 7 bases. V dropped 6 bases and J dropped 10; count of bases not matched to a gene: 8. CDR1 MNHEY and CDR2 SVGAGI come from the germline V gene. The CDR3 loop spans 12 amino acids. The CDR3 coding sequence is TGTGCCAGCAGACTCGGGACAGCCAGAGCTTTCTTT. Amino acids: CASRLGTARAFF.